The 5 T cell receptor beta chains reported below all come from one sample, sequenced in a study of T cell changes during pregnancy in multiple sclerosis. Generated by immunoSEQ multiplex PCR, the TCRdb table keeps only in-frame clones and is missing some. The sample holds 90,000 to 120,000 clones; more than 85% are singletons and the top ten take about 3.2%. The sample was peripheral blood, taken after pregnancy. Receptors originate from a female donor with multiple sclerosis, enrolled in a pregnancy study.

This sequence joins TRBV27 and TRBJ1-6; D is possibly TRBD1 (6 bases). CDR1 is MNHEY, CDR2 SMNVEV, per germline (reference sequence). The V gene lost 0 bases and the J gene lost 7 bases, with 16 bases spanning the gap. This CDR3 has 17 residues. In DNA, the CDR3 is TGTGCCAGCAGTTTATCCGGACAGTCAATTTACAATTCACCCCTCCACTTT. It is translated as CASSLSGQSIYNSPLHF.

This clone was seen just once. The V and J genes are TRBV5-1 and TRBJ1-1, with 9 nucleotides matching TRBD1. Germline assignment: CDR1 SGHRS and CDR2 YFSETQ. This CDR3 has 17 amino acids. Trimming at V came to 2 bases and at J to 2 bases, leaving 10 bases not matched to a gene. The chain's CDR3 is CASSLFPGQGFNTEAFF. DNA for the CDR3: TGCGCCAGCAGCTTATTCCCGGGACAGGGCTTTAACACTGAAGCTTTCTTT.

V and J are TRBV7-2 and TRBJ1-2; 9 bases align to TRBD1. The CDR3 has 15 amino acids. After removal of 4 bases from V and 7 bases from J, the junction contained 10 bases not matched to a gene. Germline values: CDR1 SGHTA, CDR2 FQGNSA. The CDR3 DNA sequence: TGTGCCAGCAGCTCGGCAATGCCGGGACAGGGTGGCTACACCTTC. It is translated as CASSSAMPGQGGYTF.

Comments on this clone: The junction differs from germline at one of its ends, possibly a read error. The CDR3 protein is CASSMGLAGTKYF. The CDR3 bases are TGTGCCAGCAGCATGGGACTAGCGGGGACCAAGTACTTC. The chain is built from TRBV7-2 and TRBJ2-5; 13 bases line up with TRBD2. The CDR3 is 13 amino acids. Germline CDR1 SGHTA, CDR2 FQGNSA. Drawing the rest from reference TRBV7-2 and TRBJ2-5, the complete variable domain is GAGVSQSPSNKVTEKGKDVELRCDPISGHTALYWYRQSLGQGLEFLIYFQGNSAPDKSGLPSDRFSAERTGGSVSTLTIQRTQQEDSAVYLCASSMGLAGTKYFGPGTRLLVL.

The chain employs TRBV6-5 and TRBJ1-1, with D possibly being TRBD1 (5 bases). The V end was cut by 5 bases, the J end by 4 bases, with 17 bases between. This CDR3 has 15 amino acids. Germline CDR1 reads MNHEY; CDR2 reads SVGAGI. As DNA, the CDR3 is TGTGCCAGCAGTCCCGGGCGGGGGACTAGCACTGAAGCTTTCTTT. Encoded protein: CASSPGRGTSTEAFF.